What follows describes a single T cell receptor (beta chain). A single base separates this from a much larger clone, so it may be a read error. The TCR beta CDR3 regions underwent amplification using RNA transcripts as the source. TCR CDR3 underwent first-round RT-PCR with the HTBI primer set. TCRdb re-analysed the multiplex PCR reads in MiXCR, keeping a single row per CDR3 protein. This repertoire shows fewer than 500,000 distinct CDR3 sequences, approximately 13% found once; its top ten account for less than 25%. The sample is drawn from a study of T cells in Graves' hyperthyroidism and ophthalmopathy. Per germline, CDR1 SGHTS and CDR2 YDEGEE. The CDR3 consists of 13 residues. Deletions cut 2 bases from V and 7 bases from J, with 9 bases between. Source material for PBMCs was over 7.5 ml fresh peripheral blood.

The chain employs TRBV5-8 and TRBJ1-4; D perhaps matches TRBD1 (5 bases). Sequenced sample: blood. The TCR sequence derives from a man aged 30-40 years with Graves' hyperthyroidism that later progressed to Graves' ophthalmopathy. The chain's CDR3 is CASSLRQGEKLFF. The CDR3 coding sequence is TGTGCCAGCAGCTTAAGGCAGGGTGAAAAACTGTTTTTT.